This TCR beta chain was documented in a study of shared clonotypes between healthy human individuals. The overall study: The study drew on a couple of women and a few men aged 18 to 49 as donors. General study points: Naive subsets generally exceeded memory subsets in estimated richness.

The study drew its donors from healthy HIV-negative adults without recent acute infections or vaccinations. CDR3 size: 15 residues. V lost 1 base and J 0 bases, leaving 8 bases between the germline ends. The germline V gene has CDR1 SGHRS and CDR2 YFSETQ. For this clone: Its specificity is not known. This specimen includes other DNA sequences encoding the same CDR3.

Replicate sorted-subset PCRs were loaded with roughly 190 ng DNA, about 30,000 T cell genomes. Generated by immunoSEQ multiplex PCR, the TCRdb table keeps only in-frame clones and is missing some. The data show 2 million to 3 million clones, roughly 93% seen once. The TCR originated in a man between 18 and 35 years old in good health. Some clones in this sample may be carry-over from other donors' samples. This chain uses TRBV5-1 with TRBJ1-3, with a tentative D call TRBD1 (5 bases). Sequencing used naive CD4+ T cells from PBMCs. Regarding subset: CD45RA+ positively selected. CDR3 protein: CASSLLGDSGNTIYF. The CDR3 DNA is TGCGCCAGCAGCTTGTTAGGGGACTCTGGAAACACCATATATTTT.